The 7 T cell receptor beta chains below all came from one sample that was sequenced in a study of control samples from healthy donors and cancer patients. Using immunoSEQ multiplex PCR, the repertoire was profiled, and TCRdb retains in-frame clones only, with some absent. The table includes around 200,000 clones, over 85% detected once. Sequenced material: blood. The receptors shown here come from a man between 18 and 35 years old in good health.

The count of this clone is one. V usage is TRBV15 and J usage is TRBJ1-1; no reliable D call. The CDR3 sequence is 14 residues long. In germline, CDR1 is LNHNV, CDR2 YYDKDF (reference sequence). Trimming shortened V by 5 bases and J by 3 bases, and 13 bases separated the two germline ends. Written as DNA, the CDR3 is TGTGCCACCAGCTGGGGAGTCCCGGACACTGAAGCTTTCTTT. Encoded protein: CATSWGVPDTEAFF.

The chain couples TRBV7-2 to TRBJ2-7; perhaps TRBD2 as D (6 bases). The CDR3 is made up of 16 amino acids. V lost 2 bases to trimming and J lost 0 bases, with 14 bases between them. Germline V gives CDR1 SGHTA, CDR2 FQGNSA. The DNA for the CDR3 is TGTGCCAGCAGCTTAAGGTGGGGGGTAAGCTCCTACGAGCAGTACTTC. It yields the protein CASSLRWGVSSYEQYF.

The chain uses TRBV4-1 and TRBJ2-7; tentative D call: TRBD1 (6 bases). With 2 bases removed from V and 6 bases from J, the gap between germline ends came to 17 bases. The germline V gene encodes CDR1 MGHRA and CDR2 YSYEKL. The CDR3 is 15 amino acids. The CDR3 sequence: CASSQSAFTGTEQYF. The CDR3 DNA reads TGCGCCAGCAGCCAATCAGCCTTCACAGGGACCGAGCAGTACTTC.

This CDR3 reads CATLGAGEGTGELFF. The CDR3 nucleotides read TGTGCCACCCTAGGGGCAGGGGAGGGTACCGGGGAGCTGTTTTTT. The V and J genes are TRBV2 and TRBJ2-2, with D tentatively TRBD2 (7 bases). Germline V gives CDR1 SNHLY, CDR2 FYNNEI. The CDR3 sequence is 15 residues long. Trimming shortened V by 10 bases and J by 5 bases, and 20 bases separated the two germline ends.

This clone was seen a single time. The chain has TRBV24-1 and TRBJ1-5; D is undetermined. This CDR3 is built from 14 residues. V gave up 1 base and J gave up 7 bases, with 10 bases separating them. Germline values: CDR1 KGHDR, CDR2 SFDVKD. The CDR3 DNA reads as TGTGCCACCAGTGATTTCGGCGAAACCCAGCCCCAGCATTTT. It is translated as CATSDFGETQPQHF.

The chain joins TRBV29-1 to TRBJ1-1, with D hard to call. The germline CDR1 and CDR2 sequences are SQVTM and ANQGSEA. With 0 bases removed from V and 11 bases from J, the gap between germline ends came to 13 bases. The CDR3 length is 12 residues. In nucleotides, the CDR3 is TGCAGCGTTGAAGATGGAGGTGTCGGGGCTTTCTTT. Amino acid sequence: CSVEDGGVGAFF. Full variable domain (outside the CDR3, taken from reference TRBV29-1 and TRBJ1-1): SAVISQKPSRDICQRGTSLTIQCQVDSQVTMMFWYRQQPGQSLTLIATANQGSEATYESGFVIDKFPISRPNLTFSTLTVSNMSPEDSSIYLCSVEDGGVGAFFGQGTRLTVV.

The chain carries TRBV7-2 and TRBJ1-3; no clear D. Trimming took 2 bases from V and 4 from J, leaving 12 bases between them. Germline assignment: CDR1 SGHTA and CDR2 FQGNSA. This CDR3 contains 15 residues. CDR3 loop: CASSLYSGAGNTIYF. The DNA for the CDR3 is TGTGCCAGCAGCTTATATTCGGGAGCAGGAAACACCATATATTTT.